The 26 T cell receptor beta chains below were found in one sample sequenced in a study of cytomegalovirus exposure and HLA in healthy donors. The primer mix had 60 Vbeta and 13 Jbeta primers. Only in-frame clones appear in the TCRdb table, and some are missing; sequencing was by immunoSEQ multiplex PCR. The repertoire includes 95,000 to 100,000 clones, around 85% of them detected once, and 3% to 5% sits in the top ten. The sequenced sample consisted of PBMCs. These receptors all come from a man younger than 40 in good health and CMV-seronegative.

CDR3 in amino acids: CASSRGNQPQHF. In DNA, the CDR3 is TGTGCCAGCTCCCGTGGCAATCAGCCCCAGCATTTT. This chain connects TRBV27 to TRBJ1-5; D not resolved. This CDR3 region has 12 residues. In germline, CDR1 is MNHEY, CDR2 SMNVEV (reference sequence). V was trimmed by 8 bases and J by 2 bases, leaving 7 bases between them.

V and J are TRBV7-6 and TRBJ1-6; D is unclear. With 3 bases removed from V and 7 bases from J, the gap between germline ends came to 7 bases. In germline, CDR1 is SGHVS, CDR2 FNYEAQ. The CDR3 has 13 residues. The CDR3 DNA reads TGTGCCAGCAGCTTTGAGAAAAATTCACCCCTCCACTTT. This translates into CASSFEKNSPLHF.

In its sample, this clone was seen a few times. The chain employs TRBV6-5 and TRBJ2-6; 7 positions agree with TRBD1. This CDR3 is built from 15 residues. Losses at the gene ends were 5 bases for V and 8 bases for J; bases not matched to a gene: 9. Per the germline V gene, CDR1 is MNHEY and CDR2 is SVGAGI. CDR3 DNA: TGTGCCAGCAGTCAGCGACAGGGTTCTTCCAACGTCCTGACTTTC. It is translated as CASSQRQGSSNVLTF.

The chain couples TRBV2 to TRBJ2-3; TRBD2 might be the D (6 bases). Trimming pared 6 bases from V and 3 bases from J, leaving 13 bases between. In germline, CDR1 is SNHLY, CDR2 FYNNEI. The CDR3 contains 14 residues. CDR3 DNA sequence: TGTGCCAGCAGCGTTAGACTAGTTACAGATACGCAGTATTTT. Protein: CASSVRLVTDTQYF.

This clone was detected a few times. The rearrangement uses TRBV18 and TRBJ2-6, with D tentatively TRBD2 (7 bases). Trimming pared 0 bases from V and 5 bases from J, leaving 11 bases between. Germline CDR1 is KGHSH and CDR2 is LQKENI. CDR3 length: 16 amino acids. The CDR3 bases are TGTGCCAGCTCACCACCGGGGGGGCTTAGGGCCAACGTCCTGACTTTC. Its translation: CASSPPGGLRANVLTF.

V usage is TRBV9 and J usage is TRBJ2-3, with TRBD2 identical over 11 bases. J was trimmed by 2 bases and V by 3 bases; bases with no gene match: 5. There are 16 residues in the CDR3. Germline loops: CDR1 SGDLS, CDR2 YYNGEE. The DNA of the CDR3 is TGTGCCAGCAGCGCCCGGACTAGCGGGCTCACAGATACGCAGTATTTT. Its protein product is CASSARTSGLTDTQYF.

This rearrangement joins TRBV30 to TRBJ1-2; the match to TRBD1 covers 7 bases. The CDR3 length is 17 residues. The junction had 18 bases not matched to a gene; V was cut back by 3 bases and J by 5 bases. From germline, CDR1 is GTSNPN and CDR2 SVGIG (reference sequence). CDR3 nucleotide sequence: TGTGCCTGGAGGGAAACAGGACAGGCTAGGTCGAAATATGGCTACACCTTC. Amino acids: CAWRETGQARSKYGYTF.

In its sample, this clone was seen a few times. The genes are TRBV28 and TRBJ2-1; TRBD2 agrees at 10 bases. From germline, CDR1 is MDHEN and CDR2 SYDVKM. Losses at the gene ends were 5 bases for V and 5 bases for J; bases not matched to a gene: 6. The CDR3 is 15 amino acids. CDR3 nucleotide sequence: TGTGCCAGCAGTCCGGGGACTAGCGAACACAATGAGCAGTTCTTC. Translation: CASSPGTSEHNEQFF.

CDR3 loop: CASSFTGGESGYTF. The CDR3 DNA sequence: TGTGCCAGCAGCTTCACAGGGGGAGAAAGTGGCTACACCTTC. The V and J genes are TRBV5-6 and TRBJ1-2; 8 bases agree with TRBD1. CDR1 is SGHDT, CDR2 YYEEEE, per germline. The V and J ends lost 2 bases and 7 bases, in that order; junction bases with no gene match: 7. This CDR3 spans 14 amino acids.

This clone was found once. The chain combines TRBV5-1 with TRBJ2-1; 8 bases line up with TRBD2. Germline V lookup: CDR1 SGHRS, CDR2 YFSETQ. The CDR3 totals 20 residues. J lost 6 bases, V lost 0 bases, and 20 bases had no gene match. CDR3 sequence reads: CASSLGGWTSTQRPLNEQFF. The DNA for the CDR3 is TGCGCCAGCAGCTTGGGGGGGTGGACTAGCACCCAGAGACCCCTCAATGAGCAGTTCTTC.

The CDR3 sequence is CASQETVGTDTQYF. CDR3 bases: TGTGCCAGCCAAGAGACAGTGGGCACAGATACGCAGTATTTT. The genes are TRBV6-1 and TRBJ2-3; TRBD1 is a possible D gene (5 bases). The CDR3 length is 14 residues. Germline V gene data show CDR1 as MNHNS and CDR2 as SASEGT. Trimming took off 8 bases at V and 1 base at J, with 13 bases between the two ends.

This clone was recorded only once. The chain couples TRBV25-1 to TRBJ1-5, with D maybe TRBD1 (6 bases). The CDR3 extends over 14 amino acids. CDR1 is MGHDK and CDR2 is SYGVNS in the germline V gene. The ends were cut back, 5 bases at V and 7 bases at J, with 15 bases in the middle. The CDR3 protein is CASSPPGEGQPQHF. CDR3 coding DNA: TGTGCCAGCAGTCCCCCAGGGGAGGGACAGCCCCAGCATTTT.

The chain couples TRBV5-3 to TRBJ2-1; 11 nucleotides agree with TRBD2. TRBV5-3 is an ORF, with its function uncertain. With 4 bases clipped from V and 5 bases from J, the junction kept 11 bases outside the gene matches. CDR3 length: 17 amino acids. The CDR3 is CARSLQRRSGGDNEQFF. As DNA, the CDR3 is TGTGCCAGAAGCCTACAACGACGTAGCGGGGGGGACAATGAGCAGTTCTTC.

This chain links TRBV27 with TRBJ1-2; tentative D call: TRBD1 (5 bases). Germline V gene lookup returns CDR1 MNHEY and CDR2 SMNVEV (reference sequence). Trimming pared 6 bases from V and 1 base from J, leaving 21 bases between. This CDR3 region has 17 residues. CDR3 bases: TGTGCCAGCAGCTCGCGGGGAGACAGATTTGGTAACTATGGCTACACCTTC. Its translation is CASSSRGDRFGNYGYTF.

The chain links TRBV9 to TRBJ2-7; TRBD2 might be the D (6 bases). In germline, CDR1 is SGDLS, CDR2 YYNGEE. The CDR3 length is 14 residues. V was pared by 4 bases and J by 0 bases, with 11 bases between. The CDR3 bases are TGTGCCAGCAGCCCAAGACTAGGCTCCTACGAGCAGTACTTC. The encoded protein is CASSPRLGSYEQYF.

The table lists this clone with a count of one. This sequence joins TRBV5-6 and TRBJ1-5; 8 bases are a match to TRBD1. V was pared by 3 bases and J by 6 bases, with 5 bases of the junction left unmatched. Germline CDR1 is SGHDT and CDR2 is YYEEEE. This CDR3 spans 14 amino acids. The CDR3 is CASSSTGVAQPQHF. Here the CDR3 DNA reads TGTGCCAGCAGCTCGACAGGGGTCGCTCAGCCCCAGCATTTT.

The chain carries TRBV7-8 and TRBJ1-1; D is undetermined. Trimming left V 1 base short and J 6 bases short, with 15 bases between. This CDR3 comprises 15 residues. Germline V CDR1 and CDR2: SGHVS, FQNEAQ. CDR3 in DNA: TGTGCCAGCAGCTTAGGGCGGGGAGTAAGTTCTGAAGCTTTCTTT. It translates to CASSLGRGVSSEAFF.

V and J are TRBV5-4 and TRBJ2-1; D is possibly TRBD1 (5 bases). CDR1 and CDR2 (germline): SGHNT, YYREEE (reference sequence). This CDR3 contains 12 residues. Trimming took off 4 bases at V and 6 bases at J, with 8 bases between the two ends. CDR3 sequence: CASSTDSNEQFF. As DNA, the CDR3 is TGTGCCAGCAGCACTGACAGCAATGAGCAGTTCTTC.

This rearrangement joins TRBV30 to TRBJ1-4, with TRBD1 as a possible D gene (5 bases). CDR1 is GTSNPN and CDR2 is SVGIG in the germline V gene (reference sequence). With 2 bases removed from V and 3 bases from J, the gap between germline ends came to 13 bases. The CDR3 extends over 15 amino acids. Written as DNA, the CDR3 is TGTGCCTGGAGTACTGGGGGGGGGTCTAATGAAAAACTGTTTTTT. Its translation is CAWSTGGGSNEKLFF.

The rearrangement links TRBV7-9 to TRBJ2-3; 12 nucleotides agree with TRBD2. The CDR3 consists of 17 residues. CDR1 is SEHNR, CDR2 FQNEAQ, per germline (reference sequence). V gave up 4 bases and J gave up 2 bases; unmatched junction bases: 7. CDR3: CASSSSLAGGITDTQYF. For the CDR3, the DNA is TGTGCCAGCAGCTCTTCCCTAGCGGGGGGGATCACAGATACGCAGTATTTT.

The chain is built from TRBV5-6 and TRBJ2-7; D not resolved. CDR1 and CDR2 (germline): SGHDT, YYEEEE. V dropped 0 bases and J dropped 2 bases, with 12 bases sitting between them. This CDR3 is built from 15 residues. This CDR3 is CASSLDPTAPYEQYF. The CDR3 DNA is TGTGCCAGCAGCTTGGACCCTACTGCACCCTACGAGCAGTACTTC.

This clone was observed once. The gene calls are TRBV6-1 and TRBJ1-3; D ambiguous. The CDR3 spans 15 residues. CDR1 is MNHNS and CDR2 is SASEGT in the germline V gene. Deletions cut 6 bases from V and 0 bases from J, with 12 bases between. CDR3 sequence: CASSTGADSGNTIYF. The CDR3 bases are TGTGCCAGCAGCACTGGAGCCGACTCTGGAAACACCATATATTTT.

V gene TRBV5-6 combines with J gene TRBJ2-3; 11 nucleotides agree with TRBD2. The CDR3 is 16 residues long. The V gene's germline CDR1 is SGHDT and CDR2 YYEEEE. Trimming removed 0 bases from V and 4 bases from J; junction bases left unmatched: 4. The CDR3 DNA follows: TGTGCCAGCAGCTTGGTCCTAGCGGGAGGCCCAGATACGCAGTATTTT. This codes for CASSLVLAGGPDTQYF.

This chain links TRBV11-2 with TRBJ2-2; weak D call: TRBD1 (5 bases). CDR3 length: 14 residues. The germline V gene has CDR1 SGHAT and CDR2 FQNNGV. Deletions cut 8 bases from V and 1 base from J, with 11 bases between. The CDR3 protein is CASLRQGNTGELFF. The CDR3 coding sequence is TGTGCCAGCTTACGTCAGGGGAACACCGGGGAGCTGTTTTTT.

About this clone itself: The junction departs from the called germline gene at one end, perhaps through a read error. V is TRBV28 and J is TRBJ2-7; 12 bases fit TRBD2. Germline CDR1 is MDHEN and CDR2 is SYDVKM. CDR3 length: 14 amino acids. The CDR3 spells CASSLKTSGSRRNF. CDR3 sequence (DNA): TGTGCCAGCAGTTTAAAGACTAGCGGGAGTCGACGTAACTTC. Full variable domain (remainder filled in from reference TRBV28 and TRBJ2-7): DVKVTQSSRYLVKRTGEKVFLECVQDMDHENMFWYRQDPGLGLRLIYFSYDVKMKEKGDIPEGYSVSREKKERFSLILESASTNQTSMYLCASSLKTSGSRRNFGPGTRLTVT.

For the CDR3, the DNA is TGTGCCAGCAGCCAAGCGCTAGGGGGAACGAGCACTGAAGCTTTCTTT. Protein product: CASSQALGGTSTEAFF. The chain joins TRBV4-2 to TRBJ1-1; D may be TRBD1 (6 bases). V was pared by 1 base and J by 4 bases, with 16 bases between. The CDR3 has 16 amino acids. From germline, CDR1 is LGHNA and CDR2 YNFKEQ.